This passage covers 24 T cell receptor beta chains from one sample sequenced in a study of CD8+ T cells in alopecia areata. Extracted from the samples, RNA was reverse transcribed into cDNA to serve as the sequencing template. TCRdb keeps only in-frame clones here, not all; method: immunoSEQ multiplex PCR. In the table there are about 170,000 clones, roughly 60% of which are singletons. Documented treatment: oral pan-JAK inhibitor, 5-10 mg twice daily. Specimen: CD4+ T cells sorted from blood, collected between weeks 55 and 65, from a patient treated with tofacitinib. Source of these receptors: a human donor with alopecia areata.

The V gene is TRBV23-1, the J gene TRBJ1-6; perhaps TRBD1 as D (5 bases). TRBV23-1 is marked as an open reading frame, function uncertain. The CDR3 length is 14 residues. V lost 6 bases to trimming and J lost 7 bases, with 13 bases between them. This CDR3 is CASSSGPGNSPLHF. The CDR3 nucleotides are TGCGCCAGCAGCTCGGGACCGGGCAATTCACCCCTCCACTTT.

This clone was picked up a small number of times. V is TRBV7-9 and J is TRBJ1-6; possible D gene TRBD1, 5 bases. Trimming took 0 bases from V and 10 from J, leaving 13 bases between them. The CDR3 has 15 residues. CDR1 and CDR2 from the germline V gene are SEHNR and FQNEAQ (reference sequence). CDR3 DNA: TGTGCCAGCAGCTTAGCGTGGCAGGGTATCTCACCCCTCCACTTT. Translated: CASSLAWQGISPLHF.

CDR3 DNA sequence: TGCAGCGTTGAGGCAGGGAGGCGCAATGGCTACACCTTC. This gives the protein CSVEAGRRNGYTF. This rearrangement joins TRBV29-1 to TRBJ1-2; a possible D gene is TRBD1 (5 bases). Germline V gene sequence: CDR1 SQVTM, CDR2 ANQGSEA. V gave up 3 bases and J gave up 6 bases, with 14 bases separating them. The CDR3 covers 13 residues.

The CDR3 DNA is TGCAGCGCGGGGACAGGCCGAGATTCCTACAATGAGCAGTTCTTC. Translated: CSAGTGRDSYNEQFF. The chain carries TRBV29-1 and TRBJ2-1, with TRBD1 identical over 8 bases. V gave up 7 bases and J gave up 1 base; unmatched junction bases: 9. Germline V gene lookup returns CDR1 SQVTM and CDR2 ANQGSEA. The CDR3 is 15 amino acids.

This clone came up a few times. This chain uses TRBV25-1 with TRBJ1-5; possible D gene TRBD1, 5 bases. CDR3 length: 14 amino acids. The V and J ends lost 4 bases and 3 bases respectively, with 10 bases between them. Germline V gives CDR1 MGHDK, CDR2 SYGVNS. DNA for the CDR3: TGTGCCAGCAGTGCCCAGGGATCCAATCAGCCCCAGCATTTT. The encoded protein is CASSAQGSNQPQHF.

This clone showed up just a few times. This chain links TRBV10-3 with TRBJ2-1; 7 bases agree with TRBD1. CDR1 and CDR2 from the germline V gene are ENHRY and SYGVKD. The CDR3 has 16 residues. Germline trimming cut 5 bases from V and 1 base from J; bases unmatched to any gene: 8. The CDR3 spells CAISRQGTESYNEQFF. CDR3 DNA sequence: TGTGCCATCAGTCGACAGGGTACTGAATCCTACAATGAGCAGTTCTTC.

Only a few counts were recorded for this clone. CDR3 in amino acids: CASSLQRQPRGDTQYF. DNA for the CDR3: TGTGCCAGCAGTCTCCAACGACAGCCCCGGGGAGATACGCAGTATTTT. The rearrangement links TRBV27 to TRBJ2-3; either TRBD1 or TRBD2 may supply D (5 bases each). The CDR3 length is 16 residues. Germline V gene sequence: CDR1 MNHEY, CDR2 SMNVEV (reference sequence). V was shortened by 5 bases and J by 5 bases, with 20 bases between the two germline ends.

In regard to this clone: This same CDR3 is encoded by further DNA sequences in the sample. The V call is TRBV9, the J call TRBJ2-3; no definite D call. This CDR3 contains 12 residues. V dropped 2 bases and J dropped 3 bases, with 4 bases sitting between them. CDR1 is SGDLS, CDR2 YYNGEE, per germline. The CDR3 sequence is CASSVGTDTQYF. The CDR3 DNA follows: TGTGCCAGCAGCGTTGGGACAGATACGCAGTATTTT.

The chain joins TRBV5-1 to TRBJ1-1; 8 bases align to TRBD1. The CDR3 is made up of 15 amino acids. CDR1 is SGHRS, CDR2 YFSETQ, per germline. The J segment lost 3 bases and the V segment lost 4 bases, leaving 8 bases of the junction unmatched. DNA of the CDR3: TGCGCCAGCAGCGTGTGGCAGGGGGCGTACACTGAAGCTTTCTTT. It codes for CASSVWQGAYTEAFF.

The chain employs TRBV29-1 and TRBJ1-1; no definite D call. Germline CDR1 is SQVTM and CDR2 is ANQGSEA. Trimming took off 5 bases at V and 0 bases at J, with 16 bases between the two ends. The CDR3 is made up of 15 amino acids. This chain's CDR3 is CSVREAGSMNTEAFF. The CDR3, as DNA: TGCAGCGTTCGCGAGGCAGGCAGCATGAACACTGAAGCTTTCTTT. The whole variable domain, filled in from reference TRBV29-1 and TRBJ1-1, reads SAVISQKPSRDICQRGTSLTIQCQVDSQVTMMFWYRQQPGQSLTLIATANQGSEATYESGFVIDKFPISRPNLTFSTLTVSNMSPEDSSIYLCSVREAGSMNTEAFFGQGTRLTVV.

This chain connects TRBV7-9 to TRBJ1-4; D is possibly TRBD1 (5 bases). The CDR3 is made up of 15 amino acids. The germline V gene has CDR1 SEHNR and CDR2 FQNEAQ (reference sequence). Trimming took 3 bases from V and 5 from J, leaving 13 bases between them. CDR3: CASSFQGPANEKLFF. The CDR3 nucleotides are TGTGCCAGCAGCTTTCAGGGTCCGGCGAATGAAAAACTGTTTTTT.

This clone was observed a handful of times. The chain has TRBV6-6 and TRBJ2-3; D unclear. The V gene's germline CDR1 is MNHNY and CDR2 SVGAGI (reference sequence). The CDR3 has 11 amino acids. V lost 4 bases and J 2 bases, leaving 1 base between the germline ends. CDR3 region: CASSSTDTQYF. The CDR3, as DNA: TGTGCCAGCAGTTCCACAGATACGCAGTATTTT.

This clone was seen a few times. The V gene is TRBV2, the J gene TRBJ1-1; no reliable D call. The CDR3 has 12 amino acids. The germline gives CDR1 SNHLY, CDR2 FYNNEI. Deletions cut 3 bases from V and 7 bases from J, with 9 bases between. CDR3 protein: CASSDAAVEAFF. DNA of the CDR3: TGTGCCAGCAGTGATGCGGCAGTTGAAGCTTTCTTT.

The chain combines TRBV4-1 with TRBJ2-5; D gene ambiguous. This CDR3 has 15 residues. CDR1 is MGHRA and CDR2 is YSYEKL in the germline V gene. V was clipped by 4 bases and J by 3 bases, with 15 bases between them. This CDR3 is CASSPPGVGEETQYF. The CDR3, as DNA: TGCGCCAGCAGCCCTCCGGGCGTGGGTGAAGAGACCCAGTACTTC.

CDR3 coding DNA: TGTGCCTGGCCCAGGGGGGGCCAGAACACTGAAGCTTTCTTT. Its protein product is CAWPRGGQNTEAFF. The chain recombines TRBV30 with TRBJ1-1; 7 positions agree with TRBD1. CDR3 size: 14 residues. Germline V gene data show CDR1 as GTSNPN and CDR2 as SVGIG (reference sequence). With 5 bases clipped from V and 1 base from J, the junction kept 7 bases outside the gene matches.

The chain couples TRBV2 to TRBJ2-6; possibly TRBD2 for D (5 bases). Between the trimmed V and J ends, which lost 4 bases and 2 bases, there was a span of 9 bases. Germline V lookup: CDR1 SNHLY, CDR2 FYNNEI. The CDR3 covers 15 residues. The CDR3, as DNA: TGTGCCAGCAGTGTCGGGGTAACTGGGGCCAACGTCCTGACTTTC. This sequence encodes CASSVGVTGANVLTF.

In its sample, this clone was seen a few times. This sequence joins TRBV30 and TRBJ2-5, with no clear D. Per the germline V gene, CDR1 is GTSNPN and CDR2 is SVGIG (reference sequence). V was shortened by 3 bases and J by 0 bases, with 23 bases between the two germline ends. This CDR3 region has 18 residues. DNA for the CDR3: TGTGCCTGGAGCGGGTCCCCCGAACCGGTTTCGTACCAAGAGACCCAGTACTTC. It codes for CAWSGSPEPVSYQETQYF.

The chain recombines TRBV27 with TRBJ2-5, with 7 bases identical to TRBD2. Unmatched junction bases numbered 16, after V lost 5 bases and J lost 4 bases. Germline V gives CDR1 MNHEY, CDR2 SMNVEV (reference sequence). This CDR3 is 17 amino acids long. The CDR3, as DNA: TGTGCCAGCAGTCAAACACCTTGGGGGGGGTTCGGAGAGACCCAGTACTTC. It specifies CASSQTPWGGFGETQYF.

The chain is built from TRBV2 and TRBJ2-7, with D hard to call. The V gene lost 6 bases and the J gene lost 2 bases, with 11 bases spanning the gap. The length of the CDR3 is 13 residues. CDR1 and CDR2 (germline): SNHLY, FYNNEI. The CDR3 DNA reads TGTGCCAGCAGGAGAAGGATTGCCTACGAGCAGTACTTC. As protein: CASRRRIAYEQYF.

This chain connects TRBV5-1 to TRBJ2-2; no firm D call. Per germline, CDR1 SGHRS and CDR2 YFSETQ. The CDR3 contains 13 residues. Trimming removed 0 bases at V and 7 bases at J, with 7 bases between. The DNA for the CDR3 is TGCGCCAGCAGCTTGGCCGCGTTCGGGGAGCTGTTTTTT. Translated: CASSLAAFGELFF.

The CDR3, as DNA: TGTGCCAGCATTGACGCCAAAAACATTCAGTACTTC. Translating it yields CASIDAKNIQYF. This chain joins TRBV6-1 and TRBJ2-4; no reliable D call. This CDR3 contains 12 residues. V was pared by 7 bases and J by 1 base, with 5 bases between. Germline V CDR1 and CDR2: MNHNS, SASEGT.

This clone was seen more than once but under ten times. The rearrangement joins TRBV29-1 to TRBJ2-5, with D perhaps matching TRBD1 or TRBD2 (5 bases each). The CDR3 runs 15 residues. V was trimmed by 5 bases and J by 1 base, leaving 17 bases between them. CDR1 and CDR2 (germline): SQVTM, ANQGSEA. CDR3: CSVTVGDPVQETQYF. CDR3 sequence (DNA): TGCAGCGTTACGGTGGGGGATCCCGTCCAAGAGACCCAGTACTTC.

The CDR3 DNA reads TGTGCCAGCAGCGCCCACAGGCAGGATTCACCCCTCCACTTT. As protein: CASSAHRQDSPLHF. The rearrangement uses TRBV9 and TRBJ1-6; tentatively, D is TRBD1 (5 bases). The germline CDR1 and CDR2 sequences are SGDLS and YYNGEE. Trimming removed 3 bases at V and 8 bases at J, with 12 bases between. The CDR3 runs 14 residues.

This clone has a handful of counts. The V and J genes are TRBV30 and TRBJ1-1; 7 bases map to TRBD1. V trimming: 4 bases; J trimming: 5 bases; junction bases outside the gene matches: 19. The CDR3 runs 17 residues. In germline, CDR1 is GTSNPN, CDR2 SVGIG (reference sequence). In nucleotides, the CDR3 is TGTGCCTGGAATCCTGGCTACTCGAGGGGGCAGAGGACTGAAGCTTTCTTT. Encoded protein: CAWNPGYSRGQRTEAFF.